Shown below are 17 T cell receptor beta chains from a single sample sequenced in a study of T cell responses to AZD1222 COVID-19 vaccine. Some clones are missing from TCRdb's copy, which holds only in-frame ones; the method was immunoSEQ multiplex PCR. The data contain about 120,000 clones, more than 75% of them seen just once; the ten biggest clones take up roughly 3.5%. The sequenced sample was peripheral blood, obtained on day 0 of AZD1222 vaccination. These receptors originate from an adult in good health.

J is TRBJ1-4 and V is TRBV5-1, with D hard to call. Per germline, CDR1 SGHRS and CDR2 YFSETQ. Trimming shortened V by 0 bases and J by 3 bases, and 9 bases separated the two germline ends. This CDR3 is 15 amino acids long. The CDR3 sequence is CASSLAGQPNEKLFF. The CDR3 DNA sequence: TGCGCCAGCAGCTTGGCCGGCCAGCCTAATGAAAAACTGTTTTTT.

This clone was counted a single time. The V and J genes are TRBV28 and TRBJ1-5; 7 positions agree with TRBD1. Germline CDR1 reads MDHEN; CDR2 reads SYDVKM. This CDR3 is built from 14 residues. V shed 9 bases and J 0 bases; nucleotides not matched to a gene: 5. CDR3 in DNA: TGTGCCAGTAAGACAGGGTATAGCAATCAGCCCCAGCATTTT. This codes for CASKTGYSNQPQHF.

The V gene is TRBV18, the J gene TRBJ1-6; 7 bases are a match to TRBD1. CDR1 and CDR2 from the germline V gene are KGHSH and LQKENI. Germline trimming cut 2 bases from V and 5 bases from J; bases unmatched to any gene: 6. The CDR3 covers 16 residues. As DNA, the CDR3 is TGTGCCAGCTCACCATTCCCGACAGGGCATAATTCACCCCTCCACTTT. Amino acid sequence: CASSPFPTGHNSPLHF.

The chain couples TRBV7-8 to TRBJ1-5; 7 bases line up with TRBD1. The germline V gene encodes CDR1 SGHVS and CDR2 FQNEAQ. Losses at the gene ends were 1 base for V and 4 bases for J; bases not matched to a gene: 13. The length of the CDR3 is 18 residues. CDR3 nucleotides: TGTGCCAGCAGCTTAGAGCGAGGCAGGGGGTTCGTAAATCAGCCCCAGCATTTT. It encodes CASSLERGRGFVNQPQHF.

The chain employs TRBV6-5 and TRBJ2-7; perhaps TRBD1 as D (5 bases). CDR1 and CDR2 from the germline V gene are MNHEY and SVGAGI. V gave up 3 bases and J gave up 4 bases, with 13 bases separating them. The length of the CDR3 is 14 residues. The CDR3 DNA reads TGTGCCAGCAGTTATACTGGGAAGGGGTACGAGCAGTACTTC. It is translated as CASSYTGKGYEQYF.

In the case of this clone: Its ends do not fully match the called genes, so a read error is possible. The J gene is TRBJ1-1, the V gene TRBV11-1; TRBD1 matches 9 bases. Looked up from germline, CDR1 is SGHAT and CDR2 is FQDESV (reference sequence). The CDR3 length is 14 residues. The CDR3 bases are TGTGCCAGCAGCTACCGGGACAGGGTACCCGGGGAACTTTTT. As protein: CASSYRDRVPGELF.

DNA of the CDR3: TGTGCCAGCAGCTCGGGACAGCTTTACAATGAGCAGTTCTTC. Amino acids: CASSSGQLYNEQFF. The V gene is TRBV7-2, the J gene TRBJ2-1, with TRBD1 identical over 7 bases. The CDR3 extends over 14 amino acids. CDR1 is SGHTA and CDR2 is FQGNSA in the germline V gene. The V gene end was trimmed by 4 bases and the J gene end by 4 bases; junction bases not matched to a gene: 4.

The genes are TRBV27 and TRBJ1-6, with 8 bases fitting TRBD1. The CDR3 consists of 15 residues. The germline CDR1 and CDR2 sequences are MNHEY and SMNVEV (reference sequence). The ends lost 3 bases at V and 3 bases at J; junction bases unmatched: 1. As DNA, the CDR3 is TGTGCCAGCAGTTTCGACAGGGGCTATAATTCACCCCTCCACTTT. This gives the protein CASSFDRGYNSPLHF.

The chain employs TRBV4-1 and TRBJ1-5, with 9 bases matching TRBD1. This CDR3 has 17 residues. V lost 0 bases to trimming and J lost 2 bases; unmatched junction nucleotides: 5. CDR1 MGHRA and CDR2 YSYEKL come from the germline V gene. The CDR3 protein is CASSQDFRTGGNQPQHF. Written as DNA, the CDR3 is TGCGCCAGCAGCCAAGATTTTAGGACAGGGGGCAATCAGCCCCAGCATTTT.

The gene calls are TRBV19 and TRBJ1-3; 9 bases line up with TRBD1. In germline, CDR1 is LNHDA, CDR2 SQIVND (reference sequence). This CDR3 is 14 amino acids long. The trim removed 8 bases at V and 2 bases at J, leaving 4 bases unmatched. This CDR3 is CASQQGAAGNTIYF. The CDR3 DNA is TGTGCCAGTCAACAGGGGGCCGCTGGAAACACCATATATTTT.

The V call is TRBV10-3, the J call TRBJ2-7, with 13 bases lining up with TRBD2. Unmatched junction bases numbered 11, after V lost 7 bases and J lost 5 bases. The CDR3 consists of 16 residues. Germline V gene data show CDR1 as ENHRY and CDR2 as SYGVKD. In nucleotides, the CDR3 is TGTGCCATCACTTCCGGGACTAGCGGGGCCTTAAACGAGCAGTACTTC. Translated, it gives CAITSGTSGALNEQYF.

The chain uses TRBV5-1 and TRBJ1-1; D is undetermined. The CDR3 has 13 amino acids. Trimming stripped 0 bases from V and 6 bases from J, with 9 bases between. From germline, CDR1 is SGHRS and CDR2 YFSETQ. The CDR3 is CASSLDGGAEAFF. CDR3 coding DNA: TGCGCCAGCAGCTTGGACGGCGGCGCTGAAGCTTTCTTT.

The chain carries TRBV24-1 and TRBJ1-2; the D is unclear. Germline V lookup: CDR1 KGHDR, CDR2 SFDVKD. The V gene lost 3 bases and the J gene lost 1 base, with 11 bases spanning the gap. The CDR3 contains 15 residues. The CDR3 protein is CATSDLWQNNYGYTF. Here the CDR3 DNA reads TGTGCCACCAGTGATCTGTGGCAGAATAACTATGGCTACACCTTC.

V usage is TRBV5-4 and J usage is TRBJ2-1, with D perhaps TRBD2 (5 bases). Per the germline V gene, CDR1 is SGHNT and CDR2 is YYREEE (reference sequence). This CDR3 spans 13 amino acids. Trimming stripped 0 bases from V and 8 bases from J, with 9 bases between. CDR3 coding DNA: TGTGCCAGCAGCTTGGATGTCGGGGATGAGCAGTTCTTC. As protein: CASSLDVGDEQFF.

The chain uses TRBV7-9 and TRBJ1-2, with D tentatively TRBD1 (5 bases). The CDR3 runs 14 residues. Per germline, CDR1 SEHNR and CDR2 FQNEAQ (reference sequence). V gave up 5 bases and J gave up 2 bases, with 12 bases separating them. CDR3 residues: CASSPRDGNYGYTF. The CDR3 coding sequence is TGTGCCAGCAGCCCTCGGGACGGAAACTATGGCTACACCTTC.

CDR3 region: CASSLAGGPGELFF. The CDR3 DNA follows: TGTGCCAGCAGTCTAGCGGGGGGGCCCGGGGAGCTGTTTTTT. The chain has TRBV6-5 and TRBJ2-2; 12 nucleotides line up with TRBD2. CDR3 length: 14 amino acids. V was pared by 5 bases and J by 6 bases, with 1 base of the junction left unmatched. CDR1 is MNHEY and CDR2 is SVGAGI in the germline V gene.

This chain links TRBV19 with TRBJ2-1, with 10 bases fitting TRBD1. The germline V gene encodes CDR1 LNHDA and CDR2 SQIVND (reference sequence). V lost 8 bases, J lost 10 bases, and 8 bases stayed unmatched. CDR3 length: 13 amino acids. In DNA, the CDR3 is TGTGCCAGTTCGGGGACAGGGGTGAAGGAGCAGTTCTTC. Translation gives CASSGTGVKEQFF.